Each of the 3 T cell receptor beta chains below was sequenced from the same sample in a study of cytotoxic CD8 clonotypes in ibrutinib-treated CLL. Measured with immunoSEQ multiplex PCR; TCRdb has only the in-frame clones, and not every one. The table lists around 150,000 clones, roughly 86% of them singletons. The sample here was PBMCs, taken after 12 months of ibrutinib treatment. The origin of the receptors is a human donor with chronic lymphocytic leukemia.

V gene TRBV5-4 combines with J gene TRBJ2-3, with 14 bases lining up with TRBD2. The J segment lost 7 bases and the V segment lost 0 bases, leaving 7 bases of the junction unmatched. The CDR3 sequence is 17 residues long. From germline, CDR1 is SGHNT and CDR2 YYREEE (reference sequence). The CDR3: CASSLGLAGGARNTQYF. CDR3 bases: TGTGCCAGCAGCTTGGGACTAGCGGGGGGGGCCCGGAATACGCAGTATTTT.

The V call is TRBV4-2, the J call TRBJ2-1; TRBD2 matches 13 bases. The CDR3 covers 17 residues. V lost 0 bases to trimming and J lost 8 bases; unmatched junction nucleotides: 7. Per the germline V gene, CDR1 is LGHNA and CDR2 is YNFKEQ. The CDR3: CASSQDRRTSGRDEQFF. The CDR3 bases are TGTGCCAGCAGCCAAGATCGAAGGACTAGCGGGAGAGATGAGCAGTTCTTC.

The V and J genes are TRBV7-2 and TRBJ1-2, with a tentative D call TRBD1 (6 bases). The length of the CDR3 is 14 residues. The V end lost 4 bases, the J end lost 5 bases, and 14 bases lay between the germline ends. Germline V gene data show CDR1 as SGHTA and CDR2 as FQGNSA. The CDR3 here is CASSSFGQSYGYTF. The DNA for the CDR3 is TGTGCCAGCAGCTCATTCGGACAGTCATATGGCTACACCTTC.